This T cell receptor (beta chain) was observed in a study of T cell responses to AZD1222 COVID-19 vaccine. This clone was picked up a small number of times. What it recognizes is unknown. The CDR3 spans 13 residues. Germline V gene lookup returns CDR1 MNHEY and CDR2 SVGAGI. V was trimmed by 7 bases and J by 3 bases, leaving 10 bases between them. Study observations and caveats: Per reports, nearly half of all spike-specific TCRs target regions that are unmutated in variants. Sampling captured repertoires only after the peak T cell response. Most donors were white British, females outnumbered males, and clonal diversity was possibly underestimated. Recipients of two AZD1222 doses showed rising Spike-specific TCR breadth and depth.

The data were produced by immunoSEQ multiplex PCR, yet TCRdb's version contains in-frame clones alone and is incomplete. The table includes about 46,000 clones, roughly 90% detected once. The chain uses TRBV6-5 and TRBJ1-5; the D gene is possibly TRBD1 (5 bases). The input for sequencing was peripheral blood, taken 28 days after the second AZD1222 dose. The TCR was taken from an adult who received the AZD1222 COVID-19 vaccine. The CDR3 DNA sequence: TGTGCCAGCAACCGACAGACCAATCAGCCCCAGCATTTT. This encodes CASNRQTNQPQHF.